These 31 T cell receptor beta chains originate from one sample sequenced in a study of cytomegalovirus exposure and HLA in healthy donors. Use of 60 Vbeta and 13 Jbeta primers characterized the PCR. TCRdb's copy holds only in-frame clones and misses some; the assay was immunoSEQ multiplex PCR. The data hold about 180,000 clones, with more than 80% observed a single time. The sequenced sample was PBMCs. These receptor sequences come from a woman aged 18-29 years in good health and CMV-seropositive.

The chain employs TRBV13 and TRBJ2-6; the D gene is possibly TRBD1 (6 bases). V lost 4 bases and J 2 bases, leaving 15 bases between the germline ends. The CDR3 sequence is 17 residues long. Per the germline V gene, CDR1 is PRHDT and CDR2 is FYEKMQ (reference sequence). The CDR3 reads CASSSLTGLAGANVLTF. Here the CDR3 DNA reads TGTGCCAGCAGCTCTCTCACAGGGCTAGCTGGGGCCAACGTCCTGACTTTC. The variable domain in full, completed from reference TRBV13 and TRBJ2-6, reads AAGVIQSPRHLIKEKRETATLKCYPIPRHDTVYWYQQGPGQDPQFLISFYEKMQSDKGSIPDRFSAQQFSDYHSELNMSSLELGDSALYFCASSSLTGLAGANVLTFGAGSRLTVL.

The rearrangement uses TRBV11-2 and TRBJ2-7; TRBD2 matches 9 bases. The CDR3 has 14 amino acids. CDR1 and CDR2 from the germline V gene are SGHAT and FQNNGV. J was trimmed by 5 bases and V by 3 bases; bases with no gene match: 5. CDR3 DNA sequence: TGTGCCAGCAGCTTGGGGGTAGCGGGAGACGAGCAGTACTTC. This encodes CASSLGVAGDEQYF.

The genes are TRBV19 and TRBJ1-4, with D maybe TRBD1 (5 bases). This CDR3 comprises 14 residues. Between the trimmed V and J ends, which lost 3 bases and 4 bases, there was a span of 9 bases. In germline, CDR1 is LNHDA, CDR2 SQIVND (reference sequence). Written as DNA, the CDR3 is TGTGCCAGTAGTATGCGACAGAGTAATGAAAAACTGTTTTTT. Amino acids: CASSMRQSNEKLFF.

This clone has a single count. CDR3 nucleotides: TGTGCCAGCAGACTAGCTAACTATGGCTACACCTTC. Translating it yields CASRLANYGYTF. V usage is TRBV28 and J usage is TRBJ1-2, with D uncertain. Trimming cost V 6 bases and J 0 bases, with 5 bases left between them. CDR3 length equals 12 residues. In germline, CDR1 is MDHEN, CDR2 SYDVKM.

The table lists this clone with a few counts. The chain joins TRBV5-8 to TRBJ1-3; D ambiguous. CDR1 and CDR2 (germline): SGHTS, YDEGEE. Deletions cut 2 bases from V and 0 bases from J, with 6 bases between. The CDR3 spans 14 residues. CDR3 protein: CASSLRLSGNTIYF. As DNA, the CDR3 is TGTGCCAGCAGCTTACGACTCTCTGGAAACACCATATATTTT. Combining the CDR3 with reference TRBV5-8 and TRBJ1-3 gives the whole variable domain EAGVTQSPTHLIKTRGQQATLRCSPISGHTSVYWYQQALGLGLQFLLWYDEGEERNRGNFPPRFSGRQFPNYSSELNVNALELEDSALYLCASSLRLSGNTIYFGEGSWLTVV.

This clone has just a few counts. The chain couples TRBV15 to TRBJ1-2; D is unresolved. With 0 bases removed from V and 4 bases from J, the gap between germline ends came to 18 bases. The CDR3 contains 17 residues. From germline, CDR1 is LNHNV and CDR2 YYDKDF (reference sequence). CDR3 region: CATSRDMGSPSAYGYTF. In DNA form, the CDR3 reads TGTGCCACCAGCAGAGATATGGGCAGCCCGAGTGCCTATGGCTACACCTTC.

V gene TRBV5-4 combines with J gene TRBJ1-1; 9 positions match TRBD1. V was pared by 0 bases and J by 5 bases, with 5 bases of the junction left unmatched. There are 15 residues in the CDR3. Germline CDR1 reads SGHNT; CDR2 reads YYREEE (reference sequence). CDR3 amino acids: CASSLETGGRTEAFF. The CDR3 DNA sequence: TGTGCCAGCAGCTTGGAGACAGGGGGAAGGACTGAAGCTTTCTTT.

This clone is large by share. This same CDR3 is encoded by further DNA sequences in the sample. This chain links TRBV5-1 with TRBJ1-1; possibly TRBD1 for D (6 bases). The CDR3 runs 13 residues. Looked up from germline, CDR1 is SGHRS and CDR2 is YFSETQ. The V gene lost 0 bases and the J gene lost 7 bases, with 10 bases spanning the gap. CDR3 coding DNA: TGCGCCAGCAGCTTGGGGACAGAGGGTGAAGCTTTCTTT. The encoded protein is CASSLGTEGEAFF.

This rearrangement joins TRBV9 to TRBJ2-1; 13 bases are shared with TRBD2. The CDR3 is made up of 19 amino acids. Trimming cost V 4 bases and J 1 base; bases outside gene matches: 11. Germline V gene data show CDR1 as SGDLS and CDR2 as YYNGEE. Here the CDR3 DNA reads TGTGCCAGCAGCACCAGGACTAGCGGGGGCCCGGGGTCCTACAATGAGCAGTTCTTC. Its protein is CASSTRTSGGPGSYNEQFF.

The chain couples TRBV28 to TRBJ2-5; 7 bases are a match to TRBD2. V lost 4 bases to trimming and J lost 4 bases; unmatched junction nucleotides: 9. Germline V gives CDR1 MDHEN, CDR2 SYDVKM. CDR3 length: 15 amino acids. The CDR3 loop is CASSSPLGGGETQYF. The CDR3 region has the DNA TGTGCCAGCAGTTCTCCTCTGGGGGGGGGAGAGACCCAGTACTTC.

The CDR3 DNA is TGCAGTGCGGGACAGGGGGATGAAAAACTGTTTTTT. Its protein product is CSAGQGDEKLFF. The chain uses TRBV29-1 and TRBJ1-4, with 11 bases fitting TRBD1. The germline V gene encodes CDR1 SQVTM and CDR2 ANQGSEA. There are 12 residues in the CDR3.

The chain recombines TRBV11-2 with TRBJ2-5; 10 bases line up with TRBD2. Germline loops: CDR1 SGHAT, CDR2 FQNNGV. The ends lost 1 base at V and 5 bases at J; junction bases unmatched: 7. The CDR3 loop spans 16 amino acids. CDR3 region: CASSLGQTAGGETQYF. DNA of the CDR3: TGTGCCAGCAGCTTAGGGCAGACAGCGGGGGGGGAGACCCAGTACTTC.

The chain is built from TRBV6-6 and TRBJ2-1; a weak D match, TRBD1 (5 bases). Deletions cut 7 bases from V and 5 bases from J, with 15 bases between. Germline CDR1 and CDR2: MNHNY and SVGAGI (reference sequence). This CDR3 contains 14 residues. The CDR3 is CASTLTDGDNEQFF. The CDR3 DNA is TGTGCCAGCACCCTGACAGACGGAGACAATGAGCAGTTCTTC.

The V call is TRBV4-2, the J call TRBJ2-3; 13 bases map to TRBD2. Germline CDR1 and CDR2: LGHNA and YNFKEQ. V shed 2 bases and J 6 bases; nucleotides not matched to a gene: 11. The CDR3 spans 18 residues. The CDR3 nucleotides read TGTGCCAGCAGCCAACAAGAACTAGCGGGGGGGGCCTCGGATACGCAGTATTTT. Its protein is CASSQQELAGGASDTQYF.

V is TRBV5-1 and J is TRBJ1-4, with D tentatively TRBD1 (5 bases). Germline lookup yields CDR1 SGHRS and CDR2 YFSETQ. This CDR3 is built from 15 residues. V dropped 0 bases and J dropped 0 bases, with 6 bases sitting between them. CDR3 in DNA: TGCGCCAGCAGCTTGGGGACACCAACTAATGAAAAACTGTTTTTT. It is translated as CASSLGTPTNEKLFF.

V usage is TRBV9 and J usage is TRBJ1-2; the match to TRBD1 covers 7 bases. Germline CDR1 SGDLS, CDR2 YYNGEE. This CDR3 is built from 12 residues. With V trimmed by 3 bases and J by 8 bases, 4 bases remained unmatched. Here the CDR3 DNA reads TGTGCCAGCAGCGACGACAGGGACGGCTACACCTTC. Its translation is CASSDDRDGYTF. The complete variable domain, with remaining parts taken from reference TRBV9 and TRBJ1-2, reads DSGVTQTPKHLITATGQRVTLRCSPRSGDLSVYWYQQSLDQGLQFLIQYYNGEERAKGNILERFSAQQFPDLHSELNLSSLELGDSALYFCASSDDRDGYTFGSGTRLTVV.

This sequence joins TRBV5-6 and TRBJ1-6; TRBD1 matches at 7 bases. The CDR3 has 14 amino acids. V trimming: 4 bases; J trimming: 7 bases; junction bases outside the gene matches: 5. CDR1 SGHDT and CDR2 YYEEEE come from the germline V gene. The CDR3 region is CASSADRRNSPLHF. CDR3 nucleotides: TGTGCCAGCAGCGCGGACAGGCGGAATTCACCCCTCCACTTT.

The J gene is TRBJ2-3, the V gene TRBV5-1, with 10 nucleotides matching TRBD2. Germline V lookup: CDR1 SGHRS, CDR2 YFSETQ. After removal of 5 bases from V and 2 bases from J, the junction contained 2 bases not matched to a gene. The CDR3 length is 14 residues. This CDR3 reads CASRGTSATDTQYF. DNA for the CDR3: TGCGCCAGCAGGGGGACTAGCGCCACAGATACGCAGTATTTT.

The rearrangement links TRBV7-8 to TRBJ1-2, with a tentative D call TRBD1 (6 bases). This CDR3 comprises 14 residues. V was trimmed by 5 bases and J by 6 bases, leaving 16 bases between them. Germline CDR1 SGHVS, CDR2 FQNEAQ. In DNA form, the CDR3 reads TGTGCCAGCAGCCTCCTCGGGACACCGAATGGCTACACCTTC. Translated: CASSLLGTPNGYTF.

J is TRBJ1-6 and V is TRBV5-4; possible D gene TRBD1, 5 bases. This CDR3 is 16 amino acids long. Germline assignment: CDR1 SGHNT and CDR2 YYREEE (reference sequence). V was shortened by 3 bases and J by 4 bases, with 14 bases between the two germline ends. CDR3 nucleotides: TGTGCCAGCAGCTCCCAGCGACAGTCTTATAATTCACCCCTCCACTTT. It codes for CASSSQRQSYNSPLHF.

This chain joins TRBV5-1 and TRBJ2-1, with 11 nucleotides matching TRBD2. Germline values: CDR1 SGHRS, CDR2 YFSETQ. V shed 9 bases and J 10 bases; nucleotides not matched to a gene: 15. The CDR3 has 15 amino acids. The CDR3 DNA sequence: TGCGCCACCGCCGGGAGAACTAGCGGGGGCAGGGAGCAGTTCTTC. Amino acids: CATAGRTSGGREQFF.

Only one count was recorded for this clone. The CDR3 nucleotides are TGTGCCAGCTCACCCCCGGGCGGGTGGGACACTGAAGCTTTCTTT. Translated: CASSPPGGWDTEAFF. The rearrangement links TRBV18 to TRBJ1-1; unclear D gene. The germline V gene encodes CDR1 KGHSH and CDR2 LQKENI. V shed 3 bases and J shed 3 bases, with 14 bases lying between them. The CDR3 is 15 amino acids.

The genes are TRBV30 and TRBJ2-3, with D possibly matching TRBD2 (5 bases). Per germline, CDR1 GTSNPN and CDR2 SVGIG (reference sequence). V was pared by 5 bases and J by 2 bases, with 11 bases between. The length of the CDR3 is 13 residues. CDR3 DNA: TGTGCCTGGGCTCGGGGATCCACAGATACGCAGTATTTT. Translation: CAWARGSTDTQYF.

The genes are TRBV4-3 and TRBJ2-3; a possible D gene is TRBD1 (8 bases). CDR3 length: 16 amino acids. Germline V gene lookup returns CDR1 LGHNA and CDR2 YSLEER. Trimming left V 1 base short and J 6 bases short, with 17 bases between. The CDR3 sequence is CASSQGLGQGGDTQYF. The CDR3 nucleotides are TGCGCCAGCAGCCAAGGGCTTGGACAGGGAGGGGATACGCAGTATTTT.

This chain joins TRBV4-1 and TRBJ2-3; the match to TRBD1 covers 7 bases. V was clipped by 2 bases and J by 5 bases; unmatched bases: 10. Germline lookup yields CDR1 MGHRA and CDR2 YSYEKL. This CDR3 region has 16 residues. The CDR3 coding sequence is TGCGCCAGCAGCCAACCGGGACAGTTATTAGGAGATACGCAGTATTTT. Its protein is CASSQPGQLLGDTQYF.

The count of this clone is one. V and J are TRBV7-8 and TRBJ2-1, with 8 bases matching TRBD1. Losses at the gene ends were 5 bases for V and 6 bases for J; bases not matched to a gene: 9. The CDR3 consists of 15 residues. Germline V gene sequence: CDR1 SGHVS, CDR2 FQNEAQ. The CDR3 bases are TGTGCCAGCAGCCGCGGACAGGGTATGGCCAATGAGCAGTTCTTC. This codes for CASSRGQGMANEQFF.

V gene TRBV20-1 combines with J gene TRBJ2-7, with D possibly being TRBD1 (5 bases). V was pared by 7 bases and J by 2 bases, with 9 bases between. The CDR3 has 11 amino acids. Germline CDR1 and CDR2: DFQATT and SNEGSKA (reference sequence). In nucleotides, the CDR3 is TGCAGTGGGGGCAGGACCTACGAGCAGTACTTC. This codes for CSGGRTYEQYF.

J is TRBJ2-5 and V is TRBV6-6, with TRBD2 matching over 12 bases. Germline V CDR1 and CDR2: MNHNY, SVGAGI (reference sequence). The ends lost 7 bases at V and 5 bases at J; junction bases unmatched: 8. The CDR3 consists of 15 residues. CDR3 sequence reads: CASKSSGGADETQYF. In nucleotides, the CDR3 is TGTGCCAGCAAATCTAGCGGGGGGGCTGATGAGACCCAGTACTTC.

In its sample, this clone was seen once. The gene calls are TRBV15 and TRBJ1-5, with 10 bases aligning to TRBD1. V was pared by 5 bases and J by 7 bases, with 5 bases of the junction left unmatched. The CDR3 covers 14 residues. The germline CDR1 and CDR2 sequences are LNHNV and YYDKDF (reference sequence). The CDR3 nucleotides read TGTGCCACCAGCGACAGGGGGCTGCCCCAGCCCCAGCATTTT. This encodes CATSDRGLPQPQHF.

The chain couples TRBV4-3 to TRBJ2-2, with TRBD1 matching 7 bases. V shed 5 bases and J 6 bases; nucleotides not matched to a gene: 9. Per germline, CDR1 LGHNA and CDR2 YSLEER. This CDR3 has 15 amino acids. CDR3 in amino acids: CASSSGQLSAGELFF. The CDR3 DNA follows: TGCGCCAGCAGCTCGGGACAGCTTTCTGCCGGGGAGCTGTTTTTT.

The chain couples TRBV6-5 to TRBJ2-7, with 7 nucleotides matching TRBD1. Germline V gives CDR1 MNHEY, CDR2 SVGAGI. Trimming removed 5 bases from V and 4 bases from J; junction bases left unmatched: 11. The CDR3 is made up of 15 amino acids. This CDR3 is CASSPDLTGLYEQYF. For the CDR3, the DNA is TGTGCCAGCAGTCCAGACTTGACAGGGCTGTACGAGCAGTACTTC.